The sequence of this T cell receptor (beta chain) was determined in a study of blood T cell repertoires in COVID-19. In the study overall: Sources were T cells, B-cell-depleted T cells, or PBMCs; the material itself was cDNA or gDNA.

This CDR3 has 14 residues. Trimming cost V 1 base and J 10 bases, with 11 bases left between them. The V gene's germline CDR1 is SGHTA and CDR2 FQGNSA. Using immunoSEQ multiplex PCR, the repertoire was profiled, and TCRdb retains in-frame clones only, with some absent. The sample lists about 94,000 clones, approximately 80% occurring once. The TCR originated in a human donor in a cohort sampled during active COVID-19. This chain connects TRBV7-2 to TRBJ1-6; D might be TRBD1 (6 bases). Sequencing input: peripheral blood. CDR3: CASSLGGGGSPLHF. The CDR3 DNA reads TGTGCCAGCAGCTTAGGTGGGGGCGGATCACCCCTCCACTTT.